This TCR beta chain was retrieved from a study of spatial heterogeneity in lung cancer. Unique molecular identifiers, one per molecule, were present on every TCR cDNA molecule. TCRdb itself ran the 5' RACE reads through MiXCR, one entry per CDR3 protein. The repertoire holds approximately 44,000 distinct CDR3 sequences, with about an eighth as singletons. Study-level findings and limits: In blood, ubiquitous expanded tumor TCRs appeared more at resection than follow-up.

This sample's time point: sample taken at primary tumor resection. Without sorting, whole RNA was sequenced from tumor, nontumor lung or frozen PBMC. With 3 bases clipped from V and 1 base from J, the junction kept 0 bases outside the gene matches. Germline V gene lookup returns CDR1 LGHNA and CDR2 YNFKEQ. The length of the CDR3 is 14 residues. This clonotype has ten or more counts. Its antigen is not identified. The rearrangement uses TRBV4-2 and TRBJ1-1, with 9 bases identical to TRBD1. The source material was PBMCs, sampled at surgery. The TCR originated in a male donor with early-stage non-small cell lung cancer. Here the CDR3 DNA reads TGTGCCAGCAGCCAGGACAGGGGGAACACTGAAGCTTTCTTT. It codes for CASSQDRGNTEAFF.